Listed below are T cell receptor beta chains from one sample, sequenced in a study of blood T cell repertoires in COVID-19. The data were produced by immunoSEQ multiplex PCR, yet TCRdb's version contains in-frame clones alone and is incomplete. This sample has fewer than 300,000 clones, with about 93% found just once. Material for sequencing was PBMCs or T cells enriched from blood (not recorded which). These receptors came from a woman younger than 45 who had recovered from COVID-19. CDR3s include the opening cysteine and the closing phenylalanine or tryptophan. A D gene is named only where the DNA matches it firmly. The size field is filled for only some rows; it gives once, few, many or a size class.

. | TRBJ2-4 | . | TRBV11-2 | TGTGCCAGCAGCTTTGGGGCGTCGGGACTGAAGATTCAGTACTTC | CASSFGASGLKIQYF
. | TRBJ1-5 | . | TRBV28 | TGTGCCAGCACCTCCCGACAGTACGGTCAGCCCCAGCATTTT | CASTSRQYGQPQHF
. | TRBJ1-3 | . | TRBV19 | TGTGCCAGTAGTAAGCTGGGGGCCTCGGGAAACACCATATATTTT | CASSKLGASGNTIYF
TRBD1 | TRBJ2-2 | . | TRBV7-2 | TGTGCCAGCAGCTCCCCGGGACAGGTTACTTTGAGGGAGCTGTTTTTT | CASSSPGQVTLRELFF
TRBD1 | TRBJ1-6 | . | TRBV6-2/TRBV6-3 | TGTGCCAGCAGCTTCTGGCAGGGGGCTATGAAGTTCGATTCACCCCTCCACTTT | CASSFWQGAMKFDSPLHF
TRBD1 | TRBJ1-5 | once | TRBV4-3 | TGCGCCAGCAGCCAGTACTCGACAGGGATGGGTTATCAGCCCCAGCATTTT | CASSQYSTGMGYQPQHF
TRBD1 | TRBJ2-7 | . | TRBV3-1/TRBV3-2 | TGTGCCAGCAGCCGAGACAGGGCCTACGAGCAGTACTTC | CASSRDRAYEQYF
TRBD2 | TRBJ2-1 | . | TRBV28 | TGTGCCAGCTCAGCGGGAGGACCCTACAATGAGCAGTTCTTC | CASSAGGPYNEQFF
. | TRBJ1-5 | . | TRBV5-1 | TGCGCCAGCAGCTTGGGGGCAGGGGATCAGCCCCAGCATTTT | CASSLGAGDQPQHF
. | TRBJ2-2 | . | TRBV2 | TGTGCCAGCAGTGAAAGGGGGACGGTCACCGGGGAGCTGTTTTTT | CASSERGTVTGELFF
TRBD1 | TRBJ1-3 | . | TRBV9 | TGTGCCAGCAGCGTAGCGGACAGGGCCTCTGGAAACACCATATATTTT | CASSVADRASGNTIYF
. | TRBJ1-2 | . | TRBV7-6 | TGTGCCAGCAGCTTATCAGGGACACCAGACGATGGCTACACCTTC | CASSLSGTPDDGYTF
TRBD2 | TRBJ2-1 | . | TRBV9 | TGTGCCAGCAGCGTAGGGGGGGGACCCTACAATGAGCAGTTCTTC | CASSVGGGPYNEQFF
TRBD1 | TRBJ2-2 | . | TRBV28 | TGTGCCAGCACTACCCCCGACAGGGGGCGGGACGGGGAGCTGTTTTTT | CASTTPDRGRDGELFF
TRBD1 | TRBJ2-2 | . | TRBV6-5 | TGTGCCAGCAGTATGGGACAGGGGATTTCCGGGGAGCTGTTTTTT | CASSMGQGISGELFF
. | TRBJ1-1 | few | TRBV6-5 | TGTGCCAGCAGTTATGGGACAACCAACACTGAAGCTTTCTTT | CASSYGTTNTEAFF
TRBD1 | TRBJ2-1 | . | TRBV7-2 | TGTGCCAGCAGCTTATGGGACAGCTCCTACAATGAGCAGTTCTTC | CASSLWDSSYNEQFF
. | TRBJ2-1 | . | TRBV7-8 | TGTGCCAGCAGCTTACTGGGGAGGGGGTCCTACAATGAGCAGTTCTTC | CASSLLGRGSYNEQFF
. | TRBJ2-6 | few | TRBV6-4 | TGTGCCAGCAGTGACACTGGGGGGTCAGGGGCCAACGTCCTGACTTTC | CASSDTGGSGANVLTF
TRBD2 | TRBJ2-2 | . | TRBV5-6 | TGTGCCAGCAGCTCGCGGGGGGCTGTCGGGGAGCTGTTTTTT | CASSSRGAVGELFF
TRBD1 | TRBJ2-2 | . | TRBV2 | TGTGCCAGCCGGACAGGGAACACCGGGGAGCTGTTTTTT | CASRTGNTGELFF
. | TRBJ2-1 | . | TRBV30 | TGTGCCTGGAGCCCTATATCGGTTTACAATGAGCAGTTCTTC | CAWSPISVYNEQFF
TRBD1 | TRBJ1-5 | . | TRBV27 | TGTGCCAGCAGTGGGGGACAGGGTGTGTTTCAGCCCCAGCATTTT | CASSGGQGVFQPQHF
. | TRBJ1-5 | . | TRBV10-3 | TGTGCCATCAGTGGCGTTAATCAGCCCCAGCATTTT | CAISGVNQPQHF